This T cell receptor beta chain is from a study of shared clonotypes between healthy human individuals. In germline, CDR1 is SQVTM, CDR2 ANQGSEA. The CDR3 spans 15 residues. V dropped 6 bases and J dropped 0 bases, with 18 bases sitting between them. TCRdb's table, derived via immunoSEQ multiplex PCR, lists solely in-frame clones and lacks some. The table shows fewer than 1.8 million clones, with approximately 98.5% occurring only once. The J gene is TRBJ2-7, the V gene TRBV29-1; D assignment may be TRBD1 or TRBD2 (5 bases each). The source material was naive CD4+ T cells sorted from blood. Specified subset: CD45RA+ positively selected. The sequence derives from a man aged 25 to 40 in good health. CDR3 protein: CSVANPGRSSYEQYF. The CDR3 nucleotides read TGCAGCGTAGCTAATCCGGGACGGAGCTCCTACGAGCAGTACTTC.